These T cell receptor beta chains were read from a single sample in a study of blood T cell repertoires in COVID-19. Using immunoSEQ multiplex PCR, the repertoire was profiled, and TCRdb retains in-frame clones only, with some absent. The sample shows 75,000 to 85,000 clones, around 88% of them seen only once. Sequenced: peripheral blood. These receptors were obtained from a human donor in a cohort sampled during active COVID-19. CDR3s include the opening cysteine and the closing phenylalanine or tryptophan. The D gene is left open where the match is weak. Clone size is given for some rows only: seen once, a few or many times, or a class if the clone is expanded.

d_call: .
j_call: TRBJ2-2
clone_size: .
v_call: TRBV5-8
cdr3_aa: CASSWRAGELFF
cdr3_nt: TGTGCCAGCAGTTGGAGGGCCGGGGAGCTGTTTTTT

d_call: .
j_call: TRBJ2-3
clone_size: .
v_call: TRBV24-1
cdr3_aa: CATGEWGHADTQYF
cdr3_nt: TGTGCCACCGGAGAGTGGGGGCACGCAGATACGCAGTATTTT

d_call: TRBD1
j_call: TRBJ2-7
clone_size: .
v_call: TRBV5-1
cdr3_aa: CASSLAGTGGNEQYF
cdr3_nt: TGCGCCAGCAGCTTGGCCGGGACAGGGGGCAACGAGCAGTACTTC

d_call: TRBD1
j_call: TRBJ2-7
clone_size: few
v_call: TRBV3-1/TRBV3-2
cdr3_aa: CASSRTGTGGHEQYF
cdr3_nt: TGTGCCAGCAGCCGAACCGGGACAGGGGGCCACGAGCAGTACTTC

d_call: .
j_call: TRBJ1-5
clone_size: .
v_call: TRBV12-3/TRBV12-4
cdr3_aa: CASSFYSNQPQHF
cdr3_nt: TGTGCCAGCAGTTTCTACAGCAATCAGCCCCAGCATTTT

d_call: .
j_call: TRBJ1-5
clone_size: .
v_call: TRBV5-8
cdr3_aa: CASSREGPPSNQPQHF
cdr3_nt: TGTGCCAGCAGCCGGGAGGGCCCTCCGAGCAATCAGCCCCAGCATTTT

d_call: TRBD1
j_call: TRBJ1-5
clone_size: .
v_call: TRBV3-1/TRBV3-2
cdr3_aa: CAKLGQKSNQPQHF
cdr3_nt: TGTGCCAAGTTGGGACAGAAAAGCAATCAGCCCCAGCATTTT

d_call: TRBD2
j_call: TRBJ2-7
clone_size: .
v_call: TRBV18
cdr3_aa: CASSPGLEGAALYEQYF
cdr3_nt: TGTGCCAGCTCACCAGGACTAGAAGGGGCCGCTCTCTACGAGCAGTACTTC

d_call: .
j_call: TRBJ1-2
clone_size: .
v_call: TRBV28
cdr3_aa: CASSPPGQRHYGYTF
cdr3_nt: TGTGCCAGCAGTCCACCCGGACAGAGGCACTATGGCTACACCTTC

d_call: .
j_call: TRBJ1-6
clone_size: few
v_call: TRBV2
cdr3_aa: CASRVDSSYNSPLHF
cdr3_nt: TGTGCCAGCAGGGTTGATAGCTCCTATAATTCACCCCTCCACTTT

d_call: .
j_call: TRBJ1-1
clone_size: .
v_call: TRBV27
cdr3_aa: CASSYLDNTEAFF
cdr3_nt: TGTGCCAGCAGTTACTTAGATAACACTGAAGCTTTCTTT

d_call: .
j_call: TRBJ1-2
clone_size: .
v_call: TRBV6-5
cdr3_aa: CASRYQGPGNYGYTF
cdr3_nt: TGTGCCAGCAGATATCAGGGGCCGGGGAACTATGGCTACACCTTC

d_call: .
j_call: TRBJ2-4
clone_size: once
v_call: TRBV3-1/TRBV3-2
cdr3_aa: CASSQQGENIQYF
cdr3_nt: TGTGCCAGCAGCCAACAGGGTGAAAACATTCAGTACTTC

d_call: TRBD2
j_call: TRBJ2-7
clone_size: many
v_call: TRBV15
cdr3_aa: CATSIGLAGAYEQYF
cdr3_nt: TGTGCCACCAGCATCGGACTAGCGGGAGCCTACGAGCAGTACTTC

d_call: TRBD1
j_call: TRBJ1-1
clone_size: .
v_call: TRBV5-1
cdr3_aa: CASSSQGANTEAFF
cdr3_nt: TGCGCCAGCAGCTCACAGGGGGCGAACACTGAAGCTTTCTTT

d_call: TRBD1
j_call: TRBJ2-7
clone_size: .
v_call: TRBV27
cdr3_aa: CASSTVRDRGYEQYF
cdr3_nt: TGTGCCAGCAGTACGGTCCGGGACAGGGGCTACGAGCAGTACTTC

d_call: .
j_call: TRBJ2-1
clone_size: .
v_call: TRBV11-3
cdr3_aa: CASSLDRLGIWGTQQFF
cdr3_nt: TGTGCCAGCAGCTTAGATCGACTAGGAATTTGGGGGACTCAGCAGTTCTTC

d_call: .
j_call: TRBJ1-1
clone_size: once
v_call: TRBV7-9
cdr3_aa: CASSRQTNTEAFF
cdr3_nt: TGTGCCAGCAGCCGACAGACGAACACTGAAGCTTTCTTT

d_call: TRBD1
j_call: TRBJ2-7
clone_size: .
v_call: TRBV27
cdr3_aa: CASSRKTGVGSYEQYF
cdr3_nt: TGTGCCAGCAGTCGAAAGACAGGGGTCGGCTCCTACGAGCAGTACTTC

d_call: .
j_call: TRBJ2-2
clone_size: .
v_call: TRBV7-9
cdr3_aa: CASSLASGGATGELFF
cdr3_nt: TGTGCCAGCAGCTTAGCTTCGGGGGGCGCGACCGGGGAGCTGTTTTTT

d_call: TRBD2
j_call: TRBJ2-3
clone_size: .
v_call: TRBV6-6
cdr3_aa: CASRGIAGGTDTQYF
cdr3_nt: TGTGCCAGCAGAGGAATTGCGGGAGGAACAGATACGCAGTATTTT

d_call: .
j_call: TRBJ2-1
clone_size: .
v_call: TRBV27
cdr3_aa: CASSLIPRSYNEQFF
cdr3_nt: TGTGCCAGCAGTCTGATCCCGAGATCCTACAATGAGCAGTTCTTC

d_call: TRBD1
j_call: TRBJ1-4
clone_size: .
v_call: TRBV9
cdr3_aa: CASSAGRGSHEKLFF
cdr3_nt: TGTGCCAGCAGCGCTGGCAGGGGGTCCCACGAAAAACTGTTTTTT

d_call: .
j_call: TRBJ2-1
clone_size: .
v_call: TRBV7-9
cdr3_aa: CASSAEGARLDQFF
cdr3_nt: TGTGCCAGCAGCGCAGAGGGAGCCAGGTTGGACCAGTTCTTC

d_call: TRBD2
j_call: TRBJ2-3
clone_size: .
v_call: TRBV10-3
cdr3_aa: CAISDQSSGFTDTQYF
cdr3_nt: TGTGCCATCAGTGATCAGTCTAGCGGGTTCACAGATACGCAGTATTTT

d_call: TRBD2
j_call: TRBJ2-3
clone_size: .
v_call: TRBV9
cdr3_aa: CASSVRASGGAGTQYF
cdr3_nt: TGTGCCAGCAGCGTAAGGGCTAGCGGGGGGGCCGGGACGCAGTATTTT

d_call: .
j_call: TRBJ2-1
clone_size: .
v_call: TRBV9
cdr3_aa: CASSDQQGAGQGYNEQFF
cdr3_nt: TGTGCCAGCAGCGACCAACAGGGAGCAGGGCAGGGCTACAATGAGCAGTTCTTC

d_call: .
j_call: TRBJ1-4
clone_size: .
v_call: TRBV30
cdr3_aa: CAWSPLQGATNEKLFF
cdr3_nt: TGTGCCTGGAGTCCACTCCAGGGTGCAACTAATGAAAAACTGTTTTTT

d_call: TRBD2
j_call: TRBJ2-1
clone_size: .
v_call: TRBV6-2/TRBV6-3
cdr3_aa: CASSYSPLAGVYNEQFF
cdr3_nt: TGTGCCAGCAGTTACTCCCCTTTAGCGGGGGTCTACAATGAGCAGTTCTTC

d_call: .
j_call: TRBJ1-5
clone_size: .
v_call: TRBV19
cdr3_aa: CASISGGGSSQPQHF
cdr3_nt: TGTGCCAGTATTTCGGGGGGCGGATCATCTCAGCCCCAGCATTTT

d_call: TRBD2
j_call: TRBJ2-1
clone_size: .
v_call: TRBV9
cdr3_aa: CASSVASGYNEQFF
cdr3_nt: TGTGCCAGCAGCGTGGCTAGCGGATACAATGAGCAGTTCTTC

d_call: TRBD1
j_call: TRBJ2-5
clone_size: .
v_call: TRBV5-1
cdr3_aa: CASSNAGTGASGTQYF
cdr3_nt: TGCGCCAGCAGCAACGCCGGGACAGGGGCCTCGGGGACCCAGTACTTC

d_call: .
j_call: TRBJ2-5
clone_size: .
v_call: TRBV3-1/TRBV3-2
cdr3_aa: CASSQPSNTGDGETQYF
cdr3_nt: TGTGCCAGCAGCCAACCTTCAAACACAGGCGACGGGGAGACCCAGTACTTC

d_call: .
j_call: TRBJ2-1
clone_size: few
v_call: TRBV28
cdr3_aa: CASSLWANMGANEQFF
cdr3_nt: TGTGCCAGCAGTTTATGGGCGAATATGGGGGCGAATGAGCAGTTCTTC

d_call: .
j_call: TRBJ2-7
clone_size: few
v_call: TRBV30
cdr3_aa: CAWSVLGIYEQYF
cdr3_nt: TGTGCCTGGAGTGTACTAGGAATATACGAGCAGTACTTC

d_call: TRBD2
j_call: TRBJ2-3
clone_size: .
v_call: TRBV5-1
cdr3_aa: CASSNSGRETDTQYF
cdr3_nt: TGCGCCAGCAGCAATAGCGGGAGGGAAACAGATACGCAGTATTTT

d_call: .
j_call: TRBJ2-1
clone_size: .
v_call: TRBV9
cdr3_aa: CASSVVDEQFF
cdr3_nt: TGTGCCAGCAGCGTAGTCGATGAGCAGTTCTTC

d_call: TRBD2
j_call: TRBJ2-7
clone_size: .
v_call: TRBV5-1
cdr3_aa: CASSSGREDEQYF
cdr3_nt: TGCGCCAGTTCTAGCGGGAGGGAAGACGAGCAGTACTTC

d_call: TRBD2
j_call: TRBJ2-3
clone_size: .
v_call: TRBV18
cdr3_aa: CASSRTTTSGGTDTQYF
cdr3_nt: TGTGCCAGCTCACGTACCACGACTAGCGGGGGCACAGATACGCAGTATTTT

d_call: .
j_call: TRBJ1-3
clone_size: .
v_call: TRBV9
cdr3_aa: CASSVGGTPRGNTIYF
cdr3_nt: TGTGCCAGCAGCGTCGGCGGGACTCCAAGGGGAAACACCATATATTTT

d_call: TRBD2
j_call: TRBJ2-7
clone_size: .
v_call: TRBV6-5
cdr3_aa: CASSSLLAGGQEYF
cdr3_nt: TGTGCCAGCAGTTCGTTACTAGCGGGGGGACAAGAGTACTTC

d_call: .
j_call: TRBJ1-4
clone_size: .
v_call: TRBV9
cdr3_aa: CASSATAGSFEKLFF
cdr3_nt: TGTGCCAGCAGCGCCACGGCAGGCTCTTTTGAAAAACTGTTTTTT

d_call: .
j_call: TRBJ1-1
clone_size: .
v_call: TRBV5-4
cdr3_aa: CASSLVQMNTEAFF
cdr3_nt: TGTGCCAGCAGCTTGGTTCAGATGAACACTGAAGCTTTCTTT

d_call: TRBD2
j_call: TRBJ2-3
clone_size: .
v_call: TRBV10-2
cdr3_aa: CASMAGADTQYF
cdr3_nt: TGCGCCAGCATGGCGGGAGCAGATACGCAGTATTTT

d_call: TRBD1
j_call: TRBJ2-5
clone_size: .
v_call: TRBV5-5
cdr3_aa: CASSLTGVEETQYF
cdr3_nt: TGTGCCAGCAGCTTAACAGGGGTCGAAGAGACCCAGTACTTC

d_call: TRBD2
j_call: TRBJ2-3
clone_size: .
v_call: TRBV6-5
cdr3_aa: CASTTPGLAGEQYF
cdr3_nt: TGTGCCAGCACCACCCCGGGACTAGCGGGCGAGCAGTATTTT

d_call: .
j_call: TRBJ2-2
clone_size: .
v_call: TRBV6-5
cdr3_aa: CASRTGTGELFF
cdr3_nt: TGTGCCAGCAGGACCGGGACTGGGGAGCTGTTTTTT

d_call: TRBD1
j_call: TRBJ2-1
clone_size: .
v_call: TRBV7-2
cdr3_aa: CASSLVGQGALGEQFF
cdr3_nt: TGTGCCAGCAGCTTAGTAGGGCAGGGGGCTCTTGGTGAGCAGTTCTTC

d_call: .
j_call: TRBJ2-7
clone_size: .
v_call: TRBV11-2
cdr3_aa: CASSLLHSYEQYF
cdr3_nt: TGTGCCAGCAGCCTACTACATAGCTACGAGCAGTACTTC